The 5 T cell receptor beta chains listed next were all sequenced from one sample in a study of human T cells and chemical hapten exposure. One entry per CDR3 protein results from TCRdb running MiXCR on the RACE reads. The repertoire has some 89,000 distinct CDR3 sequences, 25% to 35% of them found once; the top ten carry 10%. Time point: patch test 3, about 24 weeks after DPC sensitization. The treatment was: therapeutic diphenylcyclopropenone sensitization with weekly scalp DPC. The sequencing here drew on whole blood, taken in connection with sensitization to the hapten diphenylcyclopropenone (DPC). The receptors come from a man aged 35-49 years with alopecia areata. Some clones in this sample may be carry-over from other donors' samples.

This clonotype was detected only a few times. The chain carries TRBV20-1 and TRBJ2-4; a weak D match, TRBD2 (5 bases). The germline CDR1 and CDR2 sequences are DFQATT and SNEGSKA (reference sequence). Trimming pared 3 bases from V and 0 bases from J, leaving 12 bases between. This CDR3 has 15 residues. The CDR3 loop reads CSARDFRLAKNIQYF. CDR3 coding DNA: TGCAGTGCTAGGGACTTCCGTCTAGCCAAAAACATTCAGTACTTC.

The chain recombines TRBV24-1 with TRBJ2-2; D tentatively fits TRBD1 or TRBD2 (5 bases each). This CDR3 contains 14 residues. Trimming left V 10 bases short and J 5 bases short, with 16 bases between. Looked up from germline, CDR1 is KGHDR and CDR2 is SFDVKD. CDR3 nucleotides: TGTGCCACGGGACCGATGGACGGGACCGGGGAGCTGTTTTTT. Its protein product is CATGPMDGTGELFF.

The CDR3 is CASVPGTGGYEQYF. Here the CDR3 DNA reads TGTGCCAGCGTTCCCGGCACAGGGGGTTACGAGCAGTACTTC. This rearrangement joins TRBV6-1 to TRBJ2-7, with 8 positions matching TRBD1. V lost 8 bases, J lost 4 bases, and 10 bases stayed unmatched. Germline loops: CDR1 MNHNS, CDR2 SASEGT. This CDR3 is built from 14 residues.

The CDR3 loop is CASRNPGQGGSPLHF. The CDR3 DNA reads TGTGCCAGCAGAAATCCGGGACAGGGAGGTTCACCCCTCCACTTT. The J gene is TRBJ1-6, the V gene TRBV7-2; 9 nucleotides line up with TRBD1. V lost 6 bases to trimming and J lost 9 bases; unmatched junction nucleotides: 9. Germline-derived CDR1 and CDR2 are SGHTA and FQGNSA. The CDR3 covers 15 residues. The full variable domain, with the rest looked up from reference TRBV7-2 and TRBJ1-6, is GAGVSQSPSNKVTEKGKDVELRCDPISGHTALYWYRQSLGQGLEFLIYFQGNSAPDKSGLPSDRFSAERTGGSVSTLTIQRTQQEDSAVYLCASRNPGQGGSPLHFGNGTRLTVT.

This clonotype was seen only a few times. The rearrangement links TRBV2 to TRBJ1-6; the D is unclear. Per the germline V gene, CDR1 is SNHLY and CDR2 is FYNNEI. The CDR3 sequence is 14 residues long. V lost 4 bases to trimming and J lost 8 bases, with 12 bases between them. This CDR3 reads CASSVKTLDSPLHF. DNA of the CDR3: TGTGCCAGCAGTGTTAAGACCCTAGATTCACCCCTCCACTTT.